The 17 T cell receptor beta chains below come from one sample, sequenced in a study of control samples from healthy donors and cancer patients. TCRdb's copy holds only in-frame clones and misses some; the assay was immunoSEQ multiplex PCR. The table shows 63,000 or so clones, with approximately 89% occurring only once. The sequenced sample consisted of PBMCs. The receptors originated from a man aged 60 to 75 with colorectal cancer.

This sequence joins TRBV6-5 and TRBJ2-5; D may be TRBD1 (6 bases). The CDR3 sequence is 13 residues long. The germline CDR1 and CDR2 sequences are MNHEY and SVGAGI. Deletions cut 7 bases from V and 2 bases from J, with 11 bases between. CDR3 residues: CASTLTGQETQYF. CDR3 nucleotides: TGTGCCAGCACTCTAACAGGGCAAGAGACCCAGTACTTC.

This clone was found once. The chain carries TRBV4-1 and TRBJ1-2; tentatively, D is TRBD1 (5 bases). The germline CDR1 and CDR2 sequences are MGHRA and YSYEKL. V shed 1 base and J shed 2 bases, with 8 bases lying between them. This CDR3 has 14 amino acids. In DNA form, the CDR3 reads TGCGCCAGCAGCCAAGTGGGACCGAACTATGGCTACACCTTC. This encodes CASSQVGPNYGYTF.

The V call is TRBV3-1 (or the pseudogene TRBV3-2), the J call TRBJ1-3; D gene ambiguous. The CDR3 is made up of 15 amino acids. Germline CDR1 LGHDT, CDR2 YNNKEL (reference sequence). The V end lost 4 bases, the J end lost 0 bases, and 10 bases lay between the germline ends. The CDR3 sequence is CASSPSGSSGNTIYF. In DNA form, the CDR3 reads TGTGCCAGCAGCCCATCGGGGAGCTCTGGAAACACCATATATTTT.

On this clone itself: The junction departs from germline at one end; a sequencing error may be responsible. This chain joins TRBV27 and TRBJ1-5; D not resolved. CDR3 length: 13 residues. CDR1 is MNHEY and CDR2 is SMNVEV in the germline V gene (reference sequence). CDR3 loop: CASRLFGNQPQHF. For the CDR3, the DNA is TGTGCCAGCAGATTATTTGGCAATCAGCCCCAGCATTTT.

This chain uses TRBV9 with TRBJ1-2, with 7 bases identical to TRBD1. Germline loops: CDR1 SGDLS, CDR2 YYNGEE. The junction had 10 bases not matched to a gene; V was cut back by 4 bases and J by 10 bases. The CDR3 spans 13 residues. The DNA for the CDR3 is TGTGCCAGCAGCTCCGGGACAGCTATGAACTACACCTTC. Translating it yields CASSSGTAMNYTF.

The rearrangement links TRBV10-3 to TRBJ2-3, with TRBD2 identical over 13 bases. Trimming cost V 5 bases and J 4 bases; bases outside gene matches: 3. In germline, CDR1 is ENHRY, CDR2 SYGVKD. The CDR3 runs to 15 residues. Written as DNA, the CDR3 is TGTGCCATCAGTCGACTAGCGGGGGGACCAGATACGCAGTATTTT. This codes for CAISRLAGGPDTQYF.

The chain links TRBV7-2 to TRBJ2-1; 8 bases fit TRBD2. Germline V gene lookup returns CDR1 SGHTA and CDR2 FQGNSA. This CDR3 spans 13 amino acids. V was clipped by 8 bases and J by 9 bases; unmatched bases: 9. The CDR3 loop reads CASCRGGAVEQFF. In nucleotides, the CDR3 is TGTGCCAGCTGCCGGGGGGGCGCGGTTGAGCAGTTCTTC.

The rearrangement uses TRBV6-6 and TRBJ2-1; D is perhaps TRBD1 (8 bases). Trimming removed 5 bases from V and 7 bases from J, with 18 bases in between. Germline V CDR1 and CDR2: MNHNY, SVGAGI (reference sequence). This CDR3 has 15 amino acids. The CDR3 nucleotides are TGTGCCAGCAGTCGGGGGGCAGGGGGCAAAAATGAGCAGTTCTTC. Translated, it gives CASSRGAGGKNEQFF.

The rearrangement joins TRBV19 to TRBJ2-3, with D hard to call. V lost 4 bases and J lost 0, with 5 bases in between. Germline V gene sequence: CDR1 LNHDA, CDR2 SQIVND (reference sequence). The CDR3 spans 13 residues. The CDR3 loop is CASSTTSTDTQYF. The CDR3 coding sequence is TGTGCCAGTAGTACCACTAGCACAGATACGCAGTATTTT.

The chain couples TRBV5-4 to TRBJ2-3, with 7 nucleotides matching TRBD2. Germline V lookup: CDR1 SGHNT, CDR2 YYREEE (reference sequence). CDR3 length: 16 residues. After removal of 0 bases from V and 3 bases from J, the junction contained 7 bases not matched to a gene. CDR3 sequence reads: CASSLGTGGKTDTQYF. CDR3 nucleotide sequence: TGTGCCAGCAGCTTGGGAACGGGGGGTAAAACAGATACGCAGTATTTT.

This sequence joins TRBV28 and TRBJ1-1; tentative D call: TRBD1 (5 bases). The V and J ends lost 6 bases and 11 bases respectively, with 16 bases between them. The CDR3 is 12 amino acids. Germline CDR1 reads MDHEN; CDR2 reads SYDVKM. This chain's CDR3 is CASSLQSGKAFF. CDR3 DNA sequence: TGTGCCAGCAGCCTTCAGTCAGGGAAGGCTTTCTTT.

The table lists this clone with a count of one. Germline is not matched at one junction end, which may reflect a read error. The chain links TRBV29-1 to TRBJ2-2, with D perhaps being TRBD1 or TRBD2 (5 bases each). Germline CDR1 reads SQVTM; CDR2 reads ANQGSEA. The CDR3 is 10 residues long. DNA of the CDR3: TGCAGCGAGGACACCGGGGAGCCGTTTTTT. Protein: CSEDTGEPFF.

The CDR3 sequence: CASSIWDRSYEQYF. The CDR3 bases are TGTGCCAGTAGTATATGGGACAGATCCTACGAGCAGTACTTC. This chain uses TRBV19 with TRBJ2-7, with 7 bases fitting TRBD1. The V gene end was trimmed by 2 bases and the J gene end by 1 base; junction bases not matched to a gene: 2. The CDR3 spans 14 residues. Per the germline V gene, CDR1 is LNHDA and CDR2 is SQIVND (reference sequence). Complete variable domain (other parts from reference TRBV19 and TRBJ2-7): DGGITQSPKYLFRKEGQNVTLSCEQNLNHDAMYWYRQDPGQGLRLIYYSQIVNDFQKGDIAEGYSVSREKKESFPLTVTSAQKNPTAFYLCASSIWDRSYEQYFGPGTRLTVT.

The DNA for the CDR3 is TGTGCCAGCAGTTTAGGTAGGACCACCTACGAGCAGTACTTC. This encodes CASSLGRTTYEQYF. The V and J genes are TRBV28 and TRBJ2-7, with D unresolved. This CDR3 has 14 amino acids. V dropped 2 bases and J dropped 2 bases, with 10 bases sitting between them. Germline V lookup: CDR1 MDHEN, CDR2 SYDVKM.

This chain uses TRBV6-6 with TRBJ2-3; TRBD2 is a possible D gene (5 bases). Germline V lookup: CDR1 MNHNY, CDR2 SVGAGI (reference sequence). V lost 4 bases and J lost 5, with 10 bases in between. The CDR3 loop spans 13 amino acids. CDR3 sequence: CASSLVGGDTQYF. CDR3 DNA sequence: TGTGCCAGCAGTTTGGTAGGAGGAGATACGCAGTATTTT.

The rearrangement links TRBV4-1 to TRBJ2-5; possible D gene TRBD2, 6 bases. CDR1 is MGHRA, CDR2 YSYEKL, per germline. This CDR3 is built from 14 residues. V lost 0 bases and J 7 bases, leaving 12 bases between the germline ends. In DNA, the CDR3 is TGCGCCAGCAGCCAAGAGCCGGCGGAGGGGACCCAGTACTTC. Translating gives CASSQEPAEGTQYF.

The rearrangement uses TRBV30 and TRBJ1-5; weak D call: TRBD1 (5 bases). The CDR3 loop spans 12 amino acids. CDR1 is GTSNPN, CDR2 SVGIG, per germline (reference sequence). V was trimmed by 1 base and J by 4 bases, leaving 5 bases between them. In nucleotides, the CDR3 is TGTGCCTGGAGTGGACAGAATCAGCCCCAGCATTTT. It translates to CAWSGQNQPQHF.